These 3 T cell receptor beta chains were all obtained from the same sample, sequenced in a study of T cell repertoires in aging, cancer and after chemotherapy. Rearranged V-D-J TRB sequences were amplified with a mixed TRB-A/B primer pool. TCRdb redid the calling of the multiplex PCR reads with MiXCR, one entry per CDR3 protein. The sample has approximately 20,000 distinct CDR3 sequences; roughly 37% are singletons. TCR beta rearrangements were amplified from peripheral blood genomic DNA. Sequencing was carried out using blood. These receptors were obtained from a human donor with a solid tumor.

J is TRBJ2-5 and V is TRBV28; the match to TRBD1 covers 7 bases. Germline CDR1 MDHEN, CDR2 SYDVKM. CDR3 length: 13 amino acids. V dropped 7 bases and J dropped 5; count of bases not matched to a gene: 7. The CDR3 nucleotides read TGTGCCAGCACCAAGGGGGCAGGCGAGACCCAGTACTTC. Amino acids: CASTKGAGETQYF.

This clonotype has just one count. The junction shows a germline mismatch at one end, possibly a read error. This chain uses TRBV5-3 with TRBJ2-5; D may match TRBD1 or TRBD2 (6 bases each). Being an ORF, TRBV5-3 has a function that is uncertain. This CDR3 has 14 amino acids. The CDR3 DNA reads TGCGCCAGCGGAGGGACATCCAACATGGAGACCCAGTACTTC. This translates into CASGGTSNMETQYF.

CDR3 amino acids: CASTPGGGHEQYF. In DNA form, the CDR3 reads TGTGCCAGCACCCCAGGGGGCGGCCACGAGCAGTACTTC. The chain combines TRBV5-6 with TRBJ2-7; 8 bases match TRBD1. The V gene end was trimmed by 6 bases and the J gene end by 5 bases; junction bases not matched to a gene: 7. Germline CDR1 is SGHDT and CDR2 is YYEEEE. The CDR3 length is 13 residues.